Below, 23 T cell receptor beta chains from the same sample are listed, as sequenced in a study of blood T cell repertoires in COVID-19. Here immunoSEQ multiplex PCR was the method, and the copy in TCRdb shows in-frame clones only, minus some. The sample has around 230,000 clones, 65% to 90% seen once. Material: peripheral blood. All receptors derive from a middle-aged man who had recovered from COVID-19.

This chain joins TRBV9 and TRBJ2-7; 7 bases line up with TRBD1. There are 16 residues in the CDR3. Germline CDR1 reads SGDLS; CDR2 reads YYNGEE. J was trimmed by 2 bases and V by 3 bases; bases with no gene match: 11. The CDR3 sequence: CASSAGSGTAPYEQYF. The CDR3, as DNA: TGTGCCAGCAGCGCAGGCTCCGGGACAGCGCCCTACGAGCAGTACTTC.

This chain links TRBV24-1 with TRBJ2-5; TRBD1 matches at 8 bases. CDR1 and CDR2 from the germline V gene are KGHDR and SFDVKD. This CDR3 comprises 13 residues. V shed 8 bases and J 3 bases; nucleotides not matched to a gene: 4. This CDR3 is CATKETGEETQYF. The CDR3 bases are TGTGCCACCAAGGAGACAGGGGAAGAGACCCAGTACTTC.

The chain is built from TRBV30 and TRBJ1-2, with unresolved D. V shed 0 bases and J shed 4 bases, with 12 bases lying between them. Looked up from germline, CDR1 is GTSNPN and CDR2 is SVGIG (reference sequence). CDR3 length: 14 amino acids. CDR3 sequence: CAWSVEPGIYGYTF. The DNA of the CDR3 is TGTGCCTGGAGTGTAGAACCGGGGATCTATGGCTACACCTTC.

In this sample, this clone turned up a few times. This chain links TRBV29-1 with TRBJ1-2; D call uncertain. Germline V gene sequence: CDR1 SQVTM, CDR2 ANQGSEA. Trimming stripped 2 bases from V and 8 bases from J, with 15 bases between. The CDR3 runs to 13 residues. The CDR3 coding sequence is TGCAGCGTTGAAAACGGAGGGTCGGGCGGCTACACCTTC. As protein: CSVENGGSGGYTF.

This sequence joins TRBV12-3 or TRBV12-4 and TRBJ1-2; D may be TRBD1 (5 bases). Deletions cut 3 bases from V and 5 bases from J, with 10 bases between. CDR3 length: 13 residues. Here the CDR3 DNA reads TGTGCCAGCAGTTTTGACAGATCGTATGGCTACACCTTC. Its translation: CASSFDRSYGYTF.

The chain carries TRBV4-3 and TRBJ2-1, with TRBD2 as a possible D gene (6 bases). V lost 4 bases and J lost 4, with 11 bases in between. The CDR3 runs to 14 residues. The germline gives CDR1 LGHNA, CDR2 YSLEER. CDR3 in DNA: TGCGCCAGCAGCCCCGTCGGGGGATACAATGAGCAGTTCTTC. This encodes CASSPVGGYNEQFF.

The V gene is TRBV18, the J gene TRBJ2-1; 7 bases map to TRBD2. CDR1 is KGHSH and CDR2 is LQKENI in the germline V gene. The V and J ends lost 3 bases and 8 bases, in that order; junction bases with no gene match: 7. The CDR3 has 14 amino acids. CDR3 nucleotides: TGTGCCAGCTCACCCCTGGGAGGGTTGGATGAGCAGTTCTTC. Translation: CASSPLGGLDEQFF.

The chain joins TRBV6-8 to TRBJ2-2; 15 nucleotides agree with TRBD2. The CDR3 consists of 19 residues. The V and J ends lost 5 bases and 5 bases, in that order; junction bases with no gene match: 12. Germline CDR1 and CDR2: MNHGY and SAAAGT. The CDR3 DNA sequence: TGTGCCAGCAGTGAGACCGGGACTAGCGGGAGGCGGGGGACCGGGGAGCTGTTTTTT. Its translation: CASSETGTSGRRGTGELFF.

V usage is TRBV5-1 and J usage is TRBJ1-1; D is possibly TRBD1 (5 bases). The V gene's germline CDR1 is SGHRS and CDR2 YFSETQ. The CDR3 is 14 amino acids. The V gene lost 0 bases and the J gene lost 1 base, with 7 bases spanning the gap. The CDR3 nucleotides are TGCGCCAGCAGCTTGGGACAGTCGAACACTGAAGCTTTCTTT. This translates into CASSLGQSNTEAFF.

V gene TRBV5-6 combines with J gene TRBJ1-6; D gene uncertain. The germline CDR1 and CDR2 sequences are SGHDT and YYEEEE. The ends were cut back, 0 bases at V and 7 bases at J, with 11 bases in the middle. The CDR3 totals 15 residues. CDR3: CASSLVFHGNSPLHF. CDR3 nucleotides: TGTGCCAGCAGCTTGGTGTTTCACGGGAATTCACCCCTCCACTTT.

The chain carries TRBV12-5 and TRBJ2-1, with D perhaps TRBD2 (5 bases). CDR1 is LGHNT and CDR2 is FRNRAP in the germline V gene. The CDR3 spans 16 residues. The V end was cut by 2 bases, the J end by 8 bases, with 19 bases between. CDR3 DNA sequence: TGTGCTAGTGGTTTGACCCTAGCAGGTAAGATCTATGAGCAGTTCTTC. This codes for CASGLTLAGKIYEQFF. The full variable domain, completed using reference TRBV12-5 and TRBJ2-1, is DARVTQTPRHKVTEMGQEVTMRCQPILGHNTVFWYRQTMMQGLELLAYFRNRAPLDDSGMPKDRFSAEMPDATLATLKIQPSEPRDSAVYFCASGLTLAGKIYEQFFGPGTRLTVL.

V is TRBV29-1 and J is TRBJ1-2; possible D gene TRBD1, 5 bases. The CDR3 has 13 amino acids. Trimming shortened V by 4 bases and J by 4 bases, and 13 bases separated the two germline ends. CDR1 and CDR2 from the germline V gene are SQVTM and ANQGSEA. As DNA, the CDR3 is TGCAGCGTTGCTCGGGGGATAGGCTATGGCTACACCTTC. Encoded protein: CSVARGIGYGYTF.

The gene calls are TRBV15 and TRBJ2-5; tentative D call: TRBD1 (6 bases). V was shortened by 0 bases and J by 4 bases, with 12 bases between the two germline ends. The CDR3 has 15 amino acids. Looked up from germline, CDR1 is LNHNV and CDR2 is YYDKDF (reference sequence). The CDR3 region is CATSRDSGRGETQYF. For the CDR3, the DNA is TGTGCCACCAGCAGAGATTCAGGCAGGGGAGAGACCCAGTACTTC.

The chain carries TRBV7-9 and TRBJ1-1; D unclear. Between the trimmed V and J ends, which lost 5 bases and 1 base, there was a span of 14 bases. The CDR3 runs to 15 residues. CDR1 and CDR2 (germline): SEHNR, FQNEAQ (reference sequence). CDR3 in DNA: TGTGCCAGCAGCGACCGATCCCGGGGGAACACTGAAGCTTTCTTT. Amino acid sequence: CASSDRSRGNTEAFF.

The chain combines TRBV6-5 with TRBJ2-7, with 10 bases lining up with TRBD1. The germline gives CDR1 MNHEY, CDR2 SVGAGI. CDR3 length equals 14 residues. V dropped 6 bases and J dropped 1; count of bases not matched to a gene: 3. The DNA of the CDR3 is TGTGCCAGCAGACCGGGACAGGGGTCCTACGAGCAGTACTTC. Translating it yields CASRPGQGSYEQYF.

CDR3 protein: CASRFPGTGDHNEQFF. CDR3 nucleotides: TGTGCCAGCCGGTTTCCCGGGACAGGGGATCACAATGAGCAGTTCTTC. The genes are TRBV7-2 and TRBJ2-1, with TRBD1 identical over 10 bases. The V gene's germline CDR1 is SGHTA and CDR2 FQGNSA. After removal of 8 bases from V and 5 bases from J, the junction contained 12 bases not matched to a gene. The CDR3 runs 16 residues.

The gene calls are TRBV2 and TRBJ2-7; D may be TRBD1 (6 bases). V gave up 6 bases and J gave up 7 bases, with 16 bases separating them. This CDR3 is 13 amino acids long. CDR1 is SNHLY, CDR2 FYNNEI, per germline. The CDR3 DNA follows: TGTGCCAGCAGGGACGACAGGACGGGGGAGCAGTACTTC. Translation gives CASRDDRTGEQYF.

This chain joins TRBV18 and TRBJ2-7, with 7 bases fitting TRBD1. Germline CDR1 and CDR2: KGHSH and LQKENI. V lost 3 bases, J lost 3 bases, and 11 bases stayed unmatched. There are 16 residues in the CDR3. CDR3 nucleotides: TGTGCCAGCTCACCCATACCGGGACAGTCCCACTACGAGCAGTACTTC. Translation gives CASSPIPGQSHYEQYF. Supplemented by reference TRBV18 and TRBJ2-7, the full variable domain reads NAGVMQNPRHLVRRRGQEARLRCSPMKGHSHVYWYRQLPEEGLKFMVYLQKENIIDESGMPKERFSAEFPKEGPSILRIQQVVRGDSAAYFCASSPIPGQSHYEQYFGPGTRLTVT.

This clone came up once. The V gene is TRBV27, the J gene TRBJ2-3, with 10 bases lining up with TRBD1. Germline trimming cut 7 bases from V and 7 bases from J; bases unmatched to any gene: 14. Germline V gene data show CDR1 as MNHEY and CDR2 as SMNVEV (reference sequence). The CDR3 loop spans 16 amino acids. In nucleotides, the CDR3 is TGTGCCAGCAACGGAAAGGGACAGGGGTCCGTGTATACGCAGTATTTT. It yields the protein CASNGKGQGSVYTQYF.

This chain joins TRBV14 and TRBJ2-1; maybe TRBD2 (5 bases). The CDR3 consists of 16 residues. The germline gives CDR1 SGHDN, CDR2 FVKESK. V gave up 3 bases and J gave up 2 bases, with 14 bases separating them. The chain's CDR3 is CASSHSPTTTYNEQFF. The CDR3, as DNA: TGTGCCAGCAGCCATTCGCCCACGACTACCTACAATGAGCAGTTCTTC.

The chain couples TRBV5-4 to TRBJ1-6; D remains unclear. There are 17 residues in the CDR3. The germline gives CDR1 SGHNT, CDR2 YYREEE (reference sequence). Trimming left V 4 bases short and J 0 bases short, with 14 bases between. Here the CDR3 DNA reads TGTGCCAGCAGCCCCCGATCGGGTGGCTCCTATAATTCACCCCTCCACTTT. Its translation: CASSPRSGGSYNSPLHF.

V gene TRBV28 combines with J gene TRBJ1-2; 8 bases are a match to TRBD1. The V and J ends lost 2 bases and 0 bases, in that order; junction bases with no gene match: 11. Germline V gene sequence: CDR1 MDHEN, CDR2 SYDVKM. This CDR3 region has 18 residues. The CDR3 bases are TGTGCCAGCAGTTTAGTTCAGGGGGCAATATATACTAACTATGGCTACACCTTC. It yields the protein CASSLVQGAIYTNYGYTF.

This sequence joins TRBV6-1 and TRBJ1-6; tentatively, D is TRBD1 (5 bases). There are 15 residues in the CDR3. Trimming removed 1 base at V and 8 bases at J, with 12 bases between. Per the germline V gene, CDR1 is MNHNS and CDR2 is SASEGT. The CDR3 region has the DNA TGTGCCAGCAGTGAAGGAAGGGGCGGCGATTCACCCCTCCACTTT. Protein sequence: CASSEGRGGDSPLHF.